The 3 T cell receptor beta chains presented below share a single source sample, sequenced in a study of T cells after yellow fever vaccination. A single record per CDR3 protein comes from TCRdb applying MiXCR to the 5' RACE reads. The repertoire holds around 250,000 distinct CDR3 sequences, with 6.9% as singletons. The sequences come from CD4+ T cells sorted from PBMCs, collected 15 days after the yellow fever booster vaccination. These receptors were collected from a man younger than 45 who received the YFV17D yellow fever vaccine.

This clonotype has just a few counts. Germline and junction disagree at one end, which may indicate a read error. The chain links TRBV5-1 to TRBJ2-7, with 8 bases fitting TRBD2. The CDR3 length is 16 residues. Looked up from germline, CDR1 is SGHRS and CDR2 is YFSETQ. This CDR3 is CASSLEVSGTSNEQYF. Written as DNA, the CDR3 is TGCGCCAGCAGCTTGGAAGTTAGCGGGACCTCCAACGAGCAGTACTTC.

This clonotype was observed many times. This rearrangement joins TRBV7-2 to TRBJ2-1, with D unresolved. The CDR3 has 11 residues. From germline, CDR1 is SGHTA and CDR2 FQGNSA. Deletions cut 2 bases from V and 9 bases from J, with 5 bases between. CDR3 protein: CASSLRVEQFF. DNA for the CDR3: TGTGCCAGCAGCTTAAGGGTTGAGCAGTTCTTC.

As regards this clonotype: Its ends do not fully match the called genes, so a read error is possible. For the CDR3, the DNA is TGTGCTAGCAGCTTAGAGCCCCCTAGCGGGACCTACAATGAGCAGTTCTTC. This translates into CASSLEPPSGTYNEQFF. The chain has TRBV7-7 and TRBJ2-1; 9 positions agree with TRBD2. This CDR3 comprises 17 residues. Germline lookup yields CDR1 SSHAT and CDR2 FNYEAQ (reference sequence). Full variable domain (rest looked up from reference TRBV7-7 and TRBJ2-1): GAGVSQSPRYKVTKRGQDVTLRCDPISSHATLYWYQQALGQGPEFLTYFNYEAQPDKSGLPSDRFSAERPEGSISTLTIQRTEQRDSAMYRCASSLEPPSGTYNEQFFGPGTRLTVL.